These 10 T cell receptor beta chains were sequenced from one sample in a study of T cells in Graves' hyperthyroidism and ophthalmopathy (dated by TCRdb to between 2019 and 2020). The library was prepared using multiplex PCR. TCRdb shows the sequencer as Illumina HiSeq 2000. The TCR beta CDR3 regions were amplified from the RNA transcripts. The first round of RT-PCR for the TCR CDR3 was performed with the HTBI primer set and the Qiagen OneStep RT-PCR kit. TCRdb reanalyzed the raw reads on its own, using fastp at Q25 for trimming and MiXCR for clone calling, and kept in-frame beta chains. Duplicate CDR3 protein sequences are folded into a single record with the most common DNA and genes. The sample table holds more than 500,000 distinct CDR3 sequences, of which roughly 14% were seen once. The top ten clones comprise 3.5% to 4.5% of the sample. The sample was blood. The receptor set was obtained from a woman aged 40 to 55 with Graves' ophthalmopathy.

This clonotype was counted many times. The chain couples TRBV11-2 to TRBJ2-4; TRBD2 matches 11 bases. CDR3 length: 19 residues. Germline V gene lookup returns CDR1 SGHAT and CDR2 FQNNGV. Trimming at V came to 5 bases and at J to 1 base, leaving 13 bases not matched to a gene. The CDR3 DNA follows: TGTGCCAGCAGCCCTAAGACTAGCGGGGAGGTGCGGGCCAAAAACATTCAGTACTTC. This sequence encodes CASSPKTSGEVRAKNIQYF.

This clonotype has just a few counts. CDR3 DNA: TGTGCCAGCAGTTCGCCGGTCAGGGAAAAAAAAATCCGCAATCAGCCCCAGCATTTT. It encodes CASSSPVREKKIRNQPQHF. The chain combines TRBV28 with TRBJ1-5; maybe TRBD1 (5 bases). Germline CDR1 reads MDHEN; CDR2 reads SYDVKM. Trimming pared 4 bases from V and 2 bases from J, leaving 24 bases between. The CDR3 has 19 residues.

This clonotype was found many times. J is TRBJ2-2 and V is TRBV6-5; D ambiguous. The V end lost 2 bases, the J end lost 3 bases, and 16 bases lay between the germline ends. The germline V gene has CDR1 MNHEY and CDR2 SVGAGI. The CDR3 is 17 residues long. This CDR3 reads CASSYGLISTDTGELFF. In DNA, the CDR3 is TGTGCCAGCAGTTACGGTCTCATATCAACGGACACCGGGGAGCTGTTTTTT.

The genes are TRBV7-9 and TRBJ2-5; 7 bases are a match to TRBD2. The CDR3 runs to 16 residues. Germline V gives CDR1 SEHNR, CDR2 FQNEAQ (reference sequence). With 5 bases clipped from V and 5 bases from J, the junction kept 14 bases outside the gene matches. CDR3 loop: CASSRWAGAGGETQYF. The CDR3 DNA is TGTGCCAGCAGCCGTTGGGCGGGAGCCGGTGGGGAGACCCAGTACTTC. Full variable domain (outside the CDR3, taken from reference TRBV7-9 and TRBJ2-5): DTGVSQNPRHKITKRGQNVTFRCDPISEHNRLYWYRQTLGQGPEFLTYFQNEAQLEKSRLLSDRFSAERPKGSFSTLEIQRTEQGDSAMYLCASSRWAGAGGETQYFGPGTRLLVL.

The CDR3 region has the DNA TGTGCCAGCAGCTGGGACACCAGTCACACCGGGGAGCTGTTTTTT. This encodes CASSWDTSHTGELFF. The gene calls are TRBV11-1 and TRBJ2-2, with D possibly being TRBD1 (6 bases). Germline V CDR1 and CDR2: SGHAT, FQDESV (reference sequence). The length of the CDR3 is 15 residues. The V gene lost 4 bases and the J gene lost 3 bases, with 12 bases spanning the gap.

This clonotype was found many times. V and J are TRBV29-1 and TRBJ1-2, with 8 bases lining up with TRBD1. Germline V lookup: CDR1 SQVTM, CDR2 ANQGSEA. The CDR3 has 15 residues. V dropped 4 bases and J dropped 8; count of bases not matched to a gene: 15. CDR3 DNA: TGCAGCGTTGTGGGGGAGGACAGGGCTGTTTTCGGCTACACCTTC. Its protein is CSVVGEDRAVFGYTF.

J is TRBJ2-4 and V is TRBV13; TRBD2 matches 7 bases. Unmatched junction bases numbered 8, after V lost 2 bases and J lost 7 bases. This CDR3 spans 15 amino acids. Germline CDR1 and CDR2: PRHDT and FYEKMQ (reference sequence). CDR3 sequence reads: CASSLYQAGPNIQYF. CDR3 nucleotide sequence: TGTGCCAGCAGCTTATATCAAGCGGGGCCCAACATTCAGTACTTC.

This clonotype came up many times. V and J are TRBV20-1 and TRBJ2-7; TRBD2 might be the D (6 bases). V lost 6 bases, J lost 0 bases, and 15 bases lay in between. The CDR3 has 14 residues. Germline CDR1 is DFQATT and CDR2 is SNEGSKA (reference sequence). CDR3 sequence: CSAPRGASSYEQYF. CDR3 coding DNA: TGCAGTGCGCCCCGCGGGGCGTCCTCCTACGAGCAGTACTTC.

The chain couples TRBV5-1 to TRBJ2-5, with 7 bases that match TRBD1. Germline CDR1 reads SGHRS; CDR2 reads YFSETQ. The V and J ends lost 4 bases and 2 bases, in that order; junction bases with no gene match: 5. CDR3 length equals 14 residues. Here the CDR3 DNA reads TGCGCCAGCAGCCAGGGACAGACTCAAGAGACCCAGTACTTC. Amino acid sequence: CASSQGQTQETQYF.

The rearrangement uses TRBV9 and TRBJ1-1, with unresolved D. CDR1 and CDR2 from the germline V gene are SGDLS and YYNGEE. The ends were cut back, 3 bases at V and 5 bases at J, with 17 bases in the middle. The CDR3 consists of 15 residues. CDR3 DNA: TGTGCCAGCAGCGCCGGGCAGGAATGGAGAACTGAAGCTTTCTTT. Protein product: CASSAGQEWRTEAFF. Using reference TRBV9 and TRBJ1-1 for the parts outside the CDR3, the full variable domain is DSGVTQTPKHLITATGQRVTLRCSPRSGDLSVYWYQQSLDQGLQFLIQYYNGEERAKGNILERFSAQQFPDLHSELNLSSLELGDSALYFCASSAGQEWRTEAFFGQGTRLTVV.